This T cell receptor (beta chain) is drawn from a study of T cell changes during pregnancy in multiple sclerosis. The germline V gene has CDR1 SGHTA and CDR2 FQGTGA. The CDR3 is made up of 15 amino acids. Trimming at V came to 4 bases and at J to 6 bases, leaving 8 bases not matched to a gene. This clone occurred once. Repertoires were generated with immunoSEQ multiplex PCR, while TCRdb's copy carries only in-frame clones and drops some. This sample has more than 35,000 clones, with about 90% found just once. This sequence originates from a female donor in good health, enrolled as a control in a pregnancy study. The chain uses TRBV7-3 and TRBJ2-1; 8 nucleotides align to TRBD2. The source material was CD4+ T cells from peripheral blood mononuclear cells, sampled in the third trimester of pregnancy. CDR3 amino acids: CASSSRLASFNEQFF. The CDR3 DNA follows: TGTGCCAGCAGCTCACGACTAGCGAGCTTCAATGAGCAGTTCTTC. Combining the CDR3 with reference TRBV7-3 and TRBJ2-1 gives the whole variable domain GAGVSQTPSNKVTEKGKYVELRCDPISGHTALYWYRQSLGQGPEFLIYFQGTGAADDSGLPNDRFFAVRPEGSVSTLKIQRTERGDSAVYLCASSSRLASFNEQFFGPGTRLTVL.